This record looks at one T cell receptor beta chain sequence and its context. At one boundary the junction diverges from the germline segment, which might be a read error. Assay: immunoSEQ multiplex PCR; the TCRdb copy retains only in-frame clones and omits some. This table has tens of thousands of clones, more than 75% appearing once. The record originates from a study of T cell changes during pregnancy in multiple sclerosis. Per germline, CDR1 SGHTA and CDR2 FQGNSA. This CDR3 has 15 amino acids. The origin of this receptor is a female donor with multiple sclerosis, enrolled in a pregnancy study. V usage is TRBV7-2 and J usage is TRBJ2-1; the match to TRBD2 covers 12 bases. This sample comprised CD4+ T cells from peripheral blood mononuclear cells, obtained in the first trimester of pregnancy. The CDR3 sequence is CASSLAGGPYNEQFF. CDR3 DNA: TGTGCCAGCAGCCTAGCGGGAGGGCCTTACAATGAGCAGTTCTTC.